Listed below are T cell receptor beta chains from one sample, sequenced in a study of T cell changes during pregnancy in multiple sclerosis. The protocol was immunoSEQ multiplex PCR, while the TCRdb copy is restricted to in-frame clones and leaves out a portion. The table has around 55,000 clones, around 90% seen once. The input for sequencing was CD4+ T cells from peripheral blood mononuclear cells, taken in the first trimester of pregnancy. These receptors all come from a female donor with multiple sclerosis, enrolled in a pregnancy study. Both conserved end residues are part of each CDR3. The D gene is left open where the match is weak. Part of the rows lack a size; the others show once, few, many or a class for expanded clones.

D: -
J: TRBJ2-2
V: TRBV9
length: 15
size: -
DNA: TGTGCCAGCAGCGTAGGGGGACTGAGCACCGGGGAGCTGTTTTTT
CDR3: CASSVGGLSTGELFF

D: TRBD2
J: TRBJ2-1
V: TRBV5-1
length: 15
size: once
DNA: TGCGCCAGCAGCTTGGGTCCGGGGGGAATGAATGAGCAGTTCTTC
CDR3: CASSLGPGGMNEQFF

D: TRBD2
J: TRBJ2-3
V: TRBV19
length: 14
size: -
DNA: TGTGCCAGTAGCGCTGGGACTAGCACTGTTGCGCAGTATTTT
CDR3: CASSAGTSTVAQYF

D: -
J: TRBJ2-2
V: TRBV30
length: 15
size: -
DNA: TGTGCCTGGAGTTCGGGGGAGATTCGCACCGGGGAGCTGTTTTTT
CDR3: CAWSSGEIRTGELFF

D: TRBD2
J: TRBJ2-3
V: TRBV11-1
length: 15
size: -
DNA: TGTGCCAGCAGCTTGCTAGCGGGTCCCACAGATACGCAGTATTTT
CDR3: CASSLLAGPTDTQYF

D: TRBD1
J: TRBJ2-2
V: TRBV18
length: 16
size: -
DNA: TGTGCCAGCTCACCGCGGACAGGGTTGGACACCGGGGAGCTGTTTTTT
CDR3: CASSPRTGLDTGELFF

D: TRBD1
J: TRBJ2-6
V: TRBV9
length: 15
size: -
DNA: TGTGCCAGCAGCGCCGGACAGGGAATGGCCAACGTCCTGACTTTC
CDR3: CASSAGQGMANVLTF

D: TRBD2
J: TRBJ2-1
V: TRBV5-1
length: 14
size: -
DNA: TGCGCCAGCAGCACGGGACTAGATTCCGGTGAGCAGTTCTTC
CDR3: CASSTGLDSGEQFF

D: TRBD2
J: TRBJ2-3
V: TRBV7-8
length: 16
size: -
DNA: TGTGCCAGCAGCTTAGGAGCCAGCGGGAAGGCAGATACGCAGTATTTT
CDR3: CASSLGASGKADTQYF

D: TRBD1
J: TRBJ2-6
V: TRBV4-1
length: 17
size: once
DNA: TGCGCCAGCAGCCCCGGACAGGGGGAATCTGGGGCCAACGTCCTGACTTTC
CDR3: CASSPGQGESGANVLTF

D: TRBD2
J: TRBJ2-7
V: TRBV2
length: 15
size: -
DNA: TGTGCCAGCCTTCTGAGCGGGGGCCTTTCCTACGAGCAGTACTTC
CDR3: CASLLSGGLSYEQYF

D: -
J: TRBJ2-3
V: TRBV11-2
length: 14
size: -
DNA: TGTGCCAGCAGCCGAGACAGAGGCACAGATACGCAGTATTTT
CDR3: CASSRDRGTDTQYF

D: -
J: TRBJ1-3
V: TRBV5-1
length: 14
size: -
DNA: TGCGCCAGCAGCGCCACCGGGACAGGAAACACCATATATTTT
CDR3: CASSATGTGNTIYF

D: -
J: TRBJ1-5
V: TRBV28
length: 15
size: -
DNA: TGTGCCAGCAGTCCCTCAGGGGTTACCAATCAGCCCCAGCATTTT
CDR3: CASSPSGVTNQPQHF

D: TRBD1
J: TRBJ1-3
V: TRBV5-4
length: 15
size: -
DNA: TGTGCCAGCAGCCCGGACAGGGCCTCTGGAAACACCATATATTTT
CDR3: CASSPDRASGNTIYF

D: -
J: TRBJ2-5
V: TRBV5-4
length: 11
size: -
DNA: TGTGCCAGCAGCCTTAGAGAGACCCAGTACTTC
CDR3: CASSLRETQYF

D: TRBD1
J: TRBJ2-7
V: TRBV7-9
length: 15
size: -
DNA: TGTGCCAGCAGCTTAGCCGGGACAGGGGGCTCTGAGCAGTACTTC
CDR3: CASSLAGTGGSEQYF

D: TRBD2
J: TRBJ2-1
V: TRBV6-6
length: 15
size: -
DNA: TGTGCCAGCAGCCCCCCGGGGGGAGGGAACAATGAGCAGTTCTTC
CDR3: CASSPPGGGNNEQFF

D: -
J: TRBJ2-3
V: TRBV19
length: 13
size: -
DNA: TGTGCCAGTAGTCATACGGGCACAGATACGCAGTATTTT
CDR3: CASSHTGTDTQYF

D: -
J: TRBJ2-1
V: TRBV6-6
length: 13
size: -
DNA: TGTGCCAGCAGTTACGCCAGGGAAAGTGAGCAGTTCTTC
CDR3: CASSYARESEQFF

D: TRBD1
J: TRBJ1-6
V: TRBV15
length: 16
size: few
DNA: TGTGCCACCAGCAGTCGAACCGGGACAGCCAATTCACCCCTCCACTTT
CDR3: CATSSRTGTANSPLHF

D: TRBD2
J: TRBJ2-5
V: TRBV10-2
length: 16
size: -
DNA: TGCGCCAGCATCAGCTCCGGGACTAGCGGGGAGGAGACCCAGTACTTC
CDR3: CASISSGTSGEETQYF

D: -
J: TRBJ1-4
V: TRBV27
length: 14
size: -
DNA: TGTGCCAGCAGAGAATATGGACAGAATGAAAAACTGTTTTTT
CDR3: CASREYGQNEKLFF

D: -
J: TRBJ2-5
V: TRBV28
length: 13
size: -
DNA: TGTGCCAGCAGTTTACTAGGGGAAGAGACCCAGTACTTC
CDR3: CASSLLGEETQYF

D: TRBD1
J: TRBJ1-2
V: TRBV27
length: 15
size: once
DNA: TGTGCCAGCAGGAGGACAGGAGGGGGGTCGGATGGCTACACCTTC
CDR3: CASRRTGGGSDGYTF

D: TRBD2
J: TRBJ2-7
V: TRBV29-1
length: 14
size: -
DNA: TGCAGCGTAGGGTCTGGGACTAGCGGCAAAGAGCAGTACTTC
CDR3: CSVGSGTSGKEQYF

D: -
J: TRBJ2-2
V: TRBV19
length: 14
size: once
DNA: TGTGCCAGTAGTATGGGGGCCGACACCGGGGAGCTGTTTTTT
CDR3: CASSMGADTGELFF

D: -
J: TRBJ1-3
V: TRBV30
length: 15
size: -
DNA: TGTGCCTGGAGTGTACAGGGAAACTCTGGAAACACCATATATTTT
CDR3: CAWSVQGNSGNTIYF

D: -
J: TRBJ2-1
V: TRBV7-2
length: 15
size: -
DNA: TGTGCCAGCAGCTTAGCCGTCTCCTCCTACAATGAGCAGTTCTTC
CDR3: CASSLAVSSYNEQFF

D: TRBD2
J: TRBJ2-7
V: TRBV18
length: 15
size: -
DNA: TGTGCCAGCTCACAGGGACTAGCGGGGGCCTACGAGCAGTACTTC
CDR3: CASSQGLAGAYEQYF

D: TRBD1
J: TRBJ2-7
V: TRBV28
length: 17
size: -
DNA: TGTGCCAGCAGTTTACCGGGCGGACAGGGGGCCTATTACGAGCAGTACTTC
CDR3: CASSLPGGQGAYYEQYF

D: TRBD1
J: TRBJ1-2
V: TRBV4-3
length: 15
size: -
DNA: TGCGCCAGCAGCCAGACAGGGGGCGGGGGCTATGGCTACACCTTC
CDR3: CASSQTGGGGYGYTF

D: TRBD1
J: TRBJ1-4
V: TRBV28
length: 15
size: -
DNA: TGTGCCAGCAGCCGAGGGGGCGTTATTTGGGAAAAACTGTTTTTT
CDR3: CASSRGGVIWEKLFF

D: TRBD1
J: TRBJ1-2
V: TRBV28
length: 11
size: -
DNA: TGTGCCAGCAGAAAGACAGGGCACTACACCTTC
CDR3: CASRKTGHYTF

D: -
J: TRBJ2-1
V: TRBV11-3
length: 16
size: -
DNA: TGTGCCAGCAGCTTATTTGCGGCAGGGGCCTACAATGAGCAGTTCTTC
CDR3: CASSLFAAGAYNEQFF

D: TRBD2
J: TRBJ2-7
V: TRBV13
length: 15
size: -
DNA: TGTGCCAGCAGCTTAGGCGGGAGGGGCCTCTACGAGCAGTACTTC
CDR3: CASSLGGRGLYEQYF

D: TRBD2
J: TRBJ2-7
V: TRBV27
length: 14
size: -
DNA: TGTGCCAGCAGCGACAGCGGGAGCGGCTACGAGCAGTACTTC
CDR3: CASSDSGSGYEQYF

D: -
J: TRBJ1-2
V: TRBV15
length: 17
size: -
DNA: TGTGCCACCAGCACATCACGGCGCCACAGGGATCACTATGGCTACACCTTC
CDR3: CATSTSRRHRDHYGYTF

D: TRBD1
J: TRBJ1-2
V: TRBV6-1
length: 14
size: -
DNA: TGTGCCAGCATGTACGGACAGGGGCAATATGGCTACACCTTC
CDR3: CASMYGQGQYGYTF

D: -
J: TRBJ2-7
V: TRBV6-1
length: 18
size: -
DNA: TGTGCCAGCAGTGATAAGGACAAGGGCCTTCGGAGCTCCTACGAGCAGTACTTC
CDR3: CASSDKDKGLRSSYEQYF